This TCR beta chain was documented in a study of OX40 agonist ivuxolimab in advanced cancers. Findings and caveats of the study: CD8+ T cells were the subset that, on average, had more expanded clones than CD4+. Clonal expansion was seen in CD4+ and CD8+ blood T cells by week 6 at 0.1 to 3.0 mg/kg.

Repertoires were generated with immunoSEQ multiplex PCR, while TCRdb's copy carries only in-frame clones and drops some. This table holds under 100,000 clones, roughly 80% found once. The count of this clone is one. The antigen is not known. This CDR3 is 15 amino acids long. Germline assignment: CDR1 SGHAT and CDR2 FQDESV (reference sequence). J gave up 6 bases and V 5 bases, and 8 bases lay outside the gene matches. The clonotype was recovered from an adult with an advanced solid tumor such as melanoma, head and neck, liver or kidney cancer. The chain recombines TRBV11-1 with TRBJ2-1, with 9 bases matching TRBD1. The specimen comprised CD4+ or CD8+ T cells sorted from blood, sampled in a trial of the OX40 agonist ivuxolimab. CDR3 bases: TGTGCCAGCAGCCTCGGACAGGGGTCGTTCAATGAGCAGTTCTTC. As protein: CASSLGQGSFNEQFF.